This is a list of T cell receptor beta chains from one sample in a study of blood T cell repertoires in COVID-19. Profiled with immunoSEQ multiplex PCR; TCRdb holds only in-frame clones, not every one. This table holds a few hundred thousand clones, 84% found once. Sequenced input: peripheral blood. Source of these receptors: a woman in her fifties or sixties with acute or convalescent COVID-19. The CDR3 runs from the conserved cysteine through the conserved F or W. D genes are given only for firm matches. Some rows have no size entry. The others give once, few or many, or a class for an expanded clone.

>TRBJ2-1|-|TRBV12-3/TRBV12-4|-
CASRGGYNEQFF
TGTGCCAGCAGAGGGGGTTACAATGAGCAGTTCTTC
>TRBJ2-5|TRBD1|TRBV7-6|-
CASSSQGRGETQYF
TGTGCCAGCAGCTCACAGGGGAGAGGGGAGACCCAGTACTTC
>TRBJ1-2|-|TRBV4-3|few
CASSQDGGNSYGYTF
TGCGCCAGCAGCCAAGATGGGGGGAACTCCTATGGCTACACCTTC
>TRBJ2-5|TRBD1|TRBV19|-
CASSRGQDFMTQYF
TGTGCCAGTAGTAGGGGACAGGACTTCATGACCCAGTACTTC
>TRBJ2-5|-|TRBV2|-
CASSLQLGPQETQYF
TGTGCCAGCAGTTTACAGCTTGGCCCTCAAGAGACCCAGTACTTC
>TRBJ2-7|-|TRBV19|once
CASSRTRYEQYF
TGTGCCAGTAGTCGCACACGCTACGAGCAGTACTTC
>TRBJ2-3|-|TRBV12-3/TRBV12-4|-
CASSPTSSDTQYF
TGTGCCAGCAGTCCGACTTCTTCAGATACGCAGTATTTT
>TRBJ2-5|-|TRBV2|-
CASRRRGLQETQYF
TGTGCCAGCAGAAGACGGGGACTCCAAGAGACCCAGTACTTC
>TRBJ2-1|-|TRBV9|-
CASSQQGLNYNEQFF
TGTGCCAGCAGCCAGCAAGGACTAAACTACAATGAGCAGTTCTTC
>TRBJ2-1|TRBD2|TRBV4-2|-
CASSQGTGGNEQFF
TGTGCCAGCAGCCAAGGGACGGGGGGGAATGAGCAGTTCTTC
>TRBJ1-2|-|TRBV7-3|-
CASSGGHGANYGYTF
TGTGCCAGCAGCGGGGGACACGGAGCTAACTATGGCTACACCTTC
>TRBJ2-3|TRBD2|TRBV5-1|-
CASSIGTSGGYTDTQYF
TGCGCCAGCAGCATCGGGACTAGCGGGGGATACACAGATACGCAGTATTTT
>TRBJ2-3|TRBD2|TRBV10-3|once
CAISERPSGGTDTQYF
TGTGCCATCAGTGAACGGCCTAGCGGGGGCACAGATACGCAGTATTTT
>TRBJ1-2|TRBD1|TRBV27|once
CATAGTGVGYTF
TGTGCCACCGCCGGGACAGGGGTTGGCTACACCTTC
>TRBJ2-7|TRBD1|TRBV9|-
CASSPSLQGAFDEQYF
TGTGCCAGCAGCCCGAGTTTACAGGGGGCATTCGACGAGCAGTACTTC
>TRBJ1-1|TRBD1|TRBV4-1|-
CASSQGTGGNTEAFF
TGCGCCAGCAGCCAAGGGACAGGGGGAAACACTGAAGCTTTCTTT
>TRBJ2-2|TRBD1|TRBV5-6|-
CASSKQGADTGELFF
TGTGCCAGCAGCAAGCAGGGGGCGGACACCGGGGAGCTGTTTTTT
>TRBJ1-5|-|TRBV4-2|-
CASSQGGGSSNQPQHF
TGTGCCAGCAGCCAAGGGGGAGGATCTAGCAATCAGCCCCAGCATTTT
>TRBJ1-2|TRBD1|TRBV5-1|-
CASSLRTGRHGYTF
TGCGCCAGCAGCCTCCGGACAGGGCGACACGGCTACACCTTC
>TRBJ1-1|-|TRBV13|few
CASRAGLRNTEAFF
TGTGCCAGTCGGGCGGGGTTGAGAAACACTGAAGCTTTCTTT
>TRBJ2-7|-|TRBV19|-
CASSIDPRSYEQYF
TGTGCCAGTAGTATAGATCCTCGCTCCTACGAGCAGTACTTC
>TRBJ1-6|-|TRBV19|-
CASSMPSTPPLHF
TGTGCCAGTAGTATGCCCTCCACTCCACCCCTCCACTTT
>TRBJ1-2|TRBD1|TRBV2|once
CASSEDRGLNYGYTF
TGTGCCAGCAGCGAAGACAGGGGGCTAAACTATGGCTACACCTTC
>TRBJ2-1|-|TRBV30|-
CAWGQGKMNEQFF
TGTGCCTGGGGCCAGGGGAAGATGAATGAGCAGTTCTTC
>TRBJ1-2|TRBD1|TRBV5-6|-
CASSPGQGSYGYTF
TGTGCCAGCAGCCCGGGACAGGGGAGCTATGGCTACACCTTC
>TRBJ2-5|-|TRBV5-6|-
CASSATDWYETQYF
TGTGCCAGCAGCGCCACGGACTGGTACGAGACCCAGTACTTC
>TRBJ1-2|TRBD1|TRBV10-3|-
CAISEQGTAGYTF
TGTGCCATCAGTGAACAGGGGACGGCTGGCTACACCTTC
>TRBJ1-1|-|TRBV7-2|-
CASSLGGWDTEAFF
TGTGCCAGCAGCTTAGGAGGGTGGGACACTGAAGCTTTCTTT
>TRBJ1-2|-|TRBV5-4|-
CASSLVPTSAGYGYTF
TGTGCCAGCAGCTTGGTACCCACCTCTGCGGGCTATGGCTACACCTTC
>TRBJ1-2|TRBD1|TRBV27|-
CASSLNPLLGGGGYTF
TGTGCCAGCAGCCTGAATCCCCTCTTAGGGGGCGGCGGCTACACCTTC
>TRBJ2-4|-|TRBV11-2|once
CASSWTTSDIQYF
TGTGCCAGCAGCTGGACTACCAGTGACATTCAGTACTTC
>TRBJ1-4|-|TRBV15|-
CATSRGPGEKLFF
TGTGCCACCAGCAGAGGGCCGGGGGAAAAACTGTTTTTT
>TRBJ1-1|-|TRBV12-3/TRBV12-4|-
CASRSGEEVEAFF
TGTGCCAGCAGGTCGGGTGAAGAGGTTGAAGCTTTCTTT
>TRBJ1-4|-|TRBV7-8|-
CASSLAVGAGEKLFF
TGTGCCAGCAGCTTAGCGGTGGGCGCCGGTGAAAAACTGTTTTTT
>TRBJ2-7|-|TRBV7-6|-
CASSPNRVEQYF
TGTGCCAGCAGCCCCAACAGGGTCGAGCAGTACTTC
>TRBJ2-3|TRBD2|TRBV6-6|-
CASSQTSGGVGADTQYF
TGTGCCAGCAGTCAGACTAGCGGGGGGGTGGGCGCCGATACGCAGTATTTT
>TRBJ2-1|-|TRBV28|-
CASNGAYNEQFF
TGTGCCAGCAACGGGGCCTACAATGAGCAGTTCTTC
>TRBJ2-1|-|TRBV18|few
CASSPPAEHEQFF
TGTGCCAGCTCACCACCGGCGGAGCACGAGCAGTTCTTC
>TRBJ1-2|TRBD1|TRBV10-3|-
CAISGGQGRYGYTF
TGTGCCATCAGTGGGGGACAGGGCCGCTATGGCTACACCTTC
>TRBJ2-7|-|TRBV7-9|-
CASSLGGPHYEQYF
TGTGCCAGCAGCTTAGGGGGGCCTCACTACGAGCAGTACTTC
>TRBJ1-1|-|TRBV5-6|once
CASSLPQTEAFF
TGTGCCAGCAGTTTGCCCCAAACTGAAGCTTTCTTT
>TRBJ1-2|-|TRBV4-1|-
CASSQDTRGTWDYGYTF
TGCGCCAGCAGCCAAGATACCAGGGGCACATGGGACTATGGCTACACCTTC
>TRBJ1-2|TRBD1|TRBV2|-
CAKGTGGPRKGYTF
TGTGCCAAGGGGACAGGGGGACCTCGAAAGGGCTACACCTTC
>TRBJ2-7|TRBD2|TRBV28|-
CASRPLGGGKYEQYF
TGTGCCAGCAGGCCCTTGGGCGGGGGGAAGTACGAGCAGTACTTC
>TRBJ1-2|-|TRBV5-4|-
CASSRGGSYGYTF
TGTGCCAGCAGCCGTGGAGGAAGCTATGGCTACACCTTC
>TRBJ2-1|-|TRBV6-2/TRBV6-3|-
CASSYLPPSGRRGNEQFF
TGTGCCAGCAGTTACCTCCCTCCATCGGGGCGGAGGGGAAATGAGCAGTTCTTC
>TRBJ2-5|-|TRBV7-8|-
CASSASGLTSQVGRGETQYF
TGTGCCAGCAGCGCAAGTGGCCTAACTAGCCAGGTCGGTCGTGGCGAGACCCAGTACTTC
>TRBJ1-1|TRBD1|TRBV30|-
CAGKDRSEAFF
TGTGCCGGAAAGGACAGGTCTGAAGCTTTCTTT
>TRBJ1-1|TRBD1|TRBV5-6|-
CASRGGQGNTEAFF
TGTGCCAGCAGGGGCGGACAGGGGAACACTGAAGCTTTCTTT
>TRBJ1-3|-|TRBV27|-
CASSFQGNTIYF
TGTGCCAGCAGTTTTCAGGGAAACACCATATATTTT
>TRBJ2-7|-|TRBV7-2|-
CASSFVSGPEQYF
TGTGCCAGCAGCTTTGTAAGCGGGCCCGAGCAGTACTTC
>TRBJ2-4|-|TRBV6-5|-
CATMSEAKNIQYF
TGTGCCACCATGTCTGAGGCCAAAAACATTCAGTACTTC
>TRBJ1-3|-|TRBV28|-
CASKGAGRLLTGNTIYF
TGTGCCAGCAAGGGTGCAGGGAGGCTTTTAACTGGAAACACCATATATTTT